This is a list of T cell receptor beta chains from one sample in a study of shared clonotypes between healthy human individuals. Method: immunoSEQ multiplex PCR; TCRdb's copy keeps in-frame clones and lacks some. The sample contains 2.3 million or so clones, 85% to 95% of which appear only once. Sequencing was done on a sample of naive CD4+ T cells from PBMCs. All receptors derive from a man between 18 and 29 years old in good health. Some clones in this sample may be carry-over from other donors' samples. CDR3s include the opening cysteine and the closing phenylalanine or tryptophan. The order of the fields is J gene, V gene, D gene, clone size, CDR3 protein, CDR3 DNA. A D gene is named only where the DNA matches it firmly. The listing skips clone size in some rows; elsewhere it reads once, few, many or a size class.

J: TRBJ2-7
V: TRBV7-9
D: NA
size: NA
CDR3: CASSLGTTTHEQYF
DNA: TGTGCCAGCAGCTTAGGCACGACTACCCACGAGCAGTACTTC

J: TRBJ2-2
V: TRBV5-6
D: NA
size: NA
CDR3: CASTGVSGTGELFF
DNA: TGTGCCAGCACTGGGGTATCGGGTACCGGGGAGCTGTTTTTT

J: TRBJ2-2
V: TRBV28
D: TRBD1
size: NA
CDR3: CASSWDRRTTGELFF
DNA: TGTGCCAGCAGTTGGGACAGACGAACCACCGGGGAGCTGTTTTTT

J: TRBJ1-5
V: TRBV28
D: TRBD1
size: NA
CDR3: CASSPLSGGEGNQPQHF
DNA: TGTGCCAGCAGTCCCCTCTCAGGGGGCGAGGGCAATCAGCCCCAGCATTTT

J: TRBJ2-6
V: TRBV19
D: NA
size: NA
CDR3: CASSNLDSGANVLTF
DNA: TGTGCCAGTAGTAATCTAGACTCTGGGGCCAACGTCCTGACTTTC

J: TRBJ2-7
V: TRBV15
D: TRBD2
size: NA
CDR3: CATSPRLAGNYEQYF
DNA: TGTGCCACCAGCCCTAGACTAGCGGGAAACTACGAGCAGTACTTC

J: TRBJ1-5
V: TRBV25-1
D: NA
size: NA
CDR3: CASSAAVQDQPQHF
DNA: TGTGCCAGCAGTGCCGCGGTTCAGGATCAGCCCCAGCATTTT

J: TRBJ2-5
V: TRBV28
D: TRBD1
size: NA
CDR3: CASRGDRQQETQYF
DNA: TGTGCCAGCAGAGGGGACAGGCAACAAGAGACCCAGTACTTC

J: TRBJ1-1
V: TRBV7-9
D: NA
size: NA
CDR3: CASSPRVTTFTEAFF
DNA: TGTGCCAGCAGTCCCCGGGTGACCACCTTCACTGAAGCTTTCTTT

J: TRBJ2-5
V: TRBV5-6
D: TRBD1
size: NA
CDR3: CASSPGTGGETQYF
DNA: TGTGCCAGCAGCCCCGGGACAGGGGGAGAGACCCAGTACTTC

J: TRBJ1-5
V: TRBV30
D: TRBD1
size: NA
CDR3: CAGTATGGGQPQHF
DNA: TGTGCCGGGACCGCGACAGGGGGCGGCCAGCCCCAGCATTTT

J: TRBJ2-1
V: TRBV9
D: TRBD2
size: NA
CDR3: CASSPRSGLAGGSSYNEQFF
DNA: TGTGCCAGCAGCCCAAGATCAGGACTAGCGGGAGGAAGCTCCTACAATGAGCAGTTCTTC

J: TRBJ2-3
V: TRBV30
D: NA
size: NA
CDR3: CAWSGGADTQYF
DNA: TGTGCCTGGAGCGGAGGGGCAGATACGCAGTATTTT

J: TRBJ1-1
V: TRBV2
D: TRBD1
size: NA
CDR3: CASGTPRDRGLRNTEAFF
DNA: TGTGCCAGCGGAACACCCCGGGACAGGGGACTTCGGAACACTGAAGCTTTCTTT

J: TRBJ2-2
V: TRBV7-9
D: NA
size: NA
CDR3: CASRVGTDTGELFF
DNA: TGTGCCAGCAGGGTCGGGACGGACACCGGGGAGCTGTTTTTT

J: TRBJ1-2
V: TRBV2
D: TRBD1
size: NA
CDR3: CASRERDSYGYTF
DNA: TGTGCCAGCAGAGAACGGGACAGCTATGGCTACACCTTC

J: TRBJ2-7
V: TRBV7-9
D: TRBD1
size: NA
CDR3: CASSSAGGPAYEQYF
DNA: TGTGCCAGCAGCTCCGCAGGGGGCCCCGCCTACGAGCAGTACTTC

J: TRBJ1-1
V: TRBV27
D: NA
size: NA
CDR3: CASSFHWGTEAFF
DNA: TGTGCCAGCAGTTTTCACTGGGGCACTGAAGCTTTCTTT

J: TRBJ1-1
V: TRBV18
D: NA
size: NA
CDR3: CASSPNGGGGTEAFF
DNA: TGTGCCAGCTCACCAAACGGGGGGGGAGGCACTGAAGCTTTCTTT

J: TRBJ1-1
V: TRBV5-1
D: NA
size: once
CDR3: CASSLVAAGNTEAFF
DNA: TGCGCCAGCAGCTTGGTCGCGGCAGGCAACACTGAAGCTTTCTTT

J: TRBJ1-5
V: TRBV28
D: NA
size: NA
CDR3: CASSIGQRNQPQHF
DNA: TGTGCCAGCAGTATAGGACAGCGTAATCAGCCCCAGCATTTT

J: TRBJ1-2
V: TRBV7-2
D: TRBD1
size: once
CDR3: CASSRRDRGSYGYTF
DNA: TGTGCCAGCAGCCGCCGGGACAGAGGGAGCTATGGCTACACCTTC

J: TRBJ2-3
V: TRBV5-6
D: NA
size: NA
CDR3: CASSSVSGRKQYF
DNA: TGTGCCAGCAGCAGTGTTTCGGGAAGAAAGCAGTATTTT

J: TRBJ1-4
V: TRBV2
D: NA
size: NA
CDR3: CASRPRGALNEKLFF
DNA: TGTGCCAGCAGACCGAGGGGGGCCCTTAATGAAAAACTGTTTTTT

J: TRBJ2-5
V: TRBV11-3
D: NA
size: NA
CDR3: CASSLGGQKETQYF
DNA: TGTGCCAGCAGCTTGGGAGGACAGAAAGAGACCCAGTACTTC

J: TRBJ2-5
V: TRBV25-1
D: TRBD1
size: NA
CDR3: CASSGQGAIGTQYF
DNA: TGTGCCAGCAGTGGACAGGGTGCGATAGGGACCCAGTACTTC

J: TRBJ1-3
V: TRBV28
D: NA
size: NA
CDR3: CASSQTQGTGNTIYF
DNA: TGTGCCAGCAGCCAAACCCAAGGGACTGGAAACACCATATATTTT

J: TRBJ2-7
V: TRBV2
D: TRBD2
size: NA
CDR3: CASTEGGSGRATQYF
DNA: TGTGCCAGCACCGAGGGGGGTAGCGGGAGGGCCACGCAGTACTTC

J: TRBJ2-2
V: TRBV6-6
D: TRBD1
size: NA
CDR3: CASIQGVDTGELFF
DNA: TGTGCCAGCATACAGGGGGTGGACACCGGGGAGCTGTTTTTT

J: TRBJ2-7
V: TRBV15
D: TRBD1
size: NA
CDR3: CATSRDLTPRDREDEQYF
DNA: TGTGCCACCAGCAGAGACCTGACCCCGCGGGACAGGGAGGACGAGCAGTACTTC

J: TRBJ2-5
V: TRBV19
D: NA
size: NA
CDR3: CASSKVQWGRETQYF
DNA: TGTGCCAGTAGTAAGGTTCAGTGGGGCAGGGAGACCCAGTACTTC

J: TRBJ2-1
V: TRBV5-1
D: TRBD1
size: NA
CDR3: CASSLRQGNNEQFF
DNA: TGCGCCAGCAGCTTGAGACAGGGCAACAATGAGCAGTTCTTC

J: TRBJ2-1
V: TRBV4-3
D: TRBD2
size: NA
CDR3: CASSQDSRLAFNEQFF
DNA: TGCGCCAGCAGCCAAGATTCGCGACTAGCGTTCAATGAGCAGTTCTTC

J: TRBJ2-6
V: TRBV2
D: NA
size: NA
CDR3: CASSRGGSGANVLTF
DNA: TGTGCCAGCAGTAGAGGAGGGAGTGGGGCCAACGTCCTGACTTTC

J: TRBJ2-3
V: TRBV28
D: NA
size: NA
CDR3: CASSSPGTSGDTQYF
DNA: TGTGCCAGCAGTTCACCCGGGACTTCTGGGGATACGCAGTATTTT

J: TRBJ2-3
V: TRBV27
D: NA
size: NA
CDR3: CASHRFGPTDTQYF
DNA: TGTGCCAGCCATAGATTTGGTCCCACAGATACGCAGTATTTT

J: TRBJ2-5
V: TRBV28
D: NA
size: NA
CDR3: CASSLLRAGSQETQYF
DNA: TGTGCCAGCAGTTTACTCCGGGCGGGAAGCCAAGAGACCCAGTACTTC

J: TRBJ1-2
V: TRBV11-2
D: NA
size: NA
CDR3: CASSLNRVGYTF
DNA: TGTGCCAGCAGCTTAAATCGAGTTGGCTACACCTTC

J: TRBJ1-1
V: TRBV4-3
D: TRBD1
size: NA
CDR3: CASSQDRGHTEAFF
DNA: TGCGCCAGCAGCCAAGACAGGGGGCACACTGAAGCTTTCTTT

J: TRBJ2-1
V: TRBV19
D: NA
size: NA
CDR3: CASSNSNRDYNEQFF
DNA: TGTGCCAGTAGTAACTCGAACAGAGATTACAATGAGCAGTTCTTC

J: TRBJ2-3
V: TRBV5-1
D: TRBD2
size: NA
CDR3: CASSLGTSGNTQYF
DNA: TGCGCCAGCAGCTTGGGGACTAGCGGGAATACGCAGTATTTT

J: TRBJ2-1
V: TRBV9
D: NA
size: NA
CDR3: CASSVGVWDEQFF
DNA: TGTGCCAGCAGCGTAGGCGTCTGGGATGAGCAGTTCTTC

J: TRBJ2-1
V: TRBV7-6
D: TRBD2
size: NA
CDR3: CASSLAQRGVGEQFF
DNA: TGTGCCAGCAGCTTAGCCCAGCGGGGCGTGGGGGAGCAGTTCTTC

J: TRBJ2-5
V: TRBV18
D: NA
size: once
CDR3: CASSLSYQETQYF
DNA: TGTGCCAGCTCACTCTCGTACCAAGAGACCCAGTACTTC

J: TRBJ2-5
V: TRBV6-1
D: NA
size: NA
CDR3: CASSEASGRETQYF
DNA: TGTGCCAGCAGTGAAGCATCGGGGAGGGAGACCCAGTACTTC

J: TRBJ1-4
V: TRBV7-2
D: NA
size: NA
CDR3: CASSLTGEKLFF
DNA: TGTGCCAGCAGCTTGACAGGAGAAAAACTGTTTTTT

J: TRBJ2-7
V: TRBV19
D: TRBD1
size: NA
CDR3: CASSIGTGPYEQYF
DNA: TGTGCCAGTAGTATTGGGACAGGTCCCTACGAGCAGTACTTC

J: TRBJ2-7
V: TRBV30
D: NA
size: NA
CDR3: CARSVTYEQYF
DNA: TGTGCCCGGAGTGTAACCTACGAGCAGTACTTC

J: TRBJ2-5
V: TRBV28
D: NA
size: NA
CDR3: CASRTIQETQYF
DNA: TGTGCCAGCAGGACTATCCAAGAGACCCAGTACTTC

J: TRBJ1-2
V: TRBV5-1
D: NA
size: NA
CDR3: CASSSGSVYYGYTF
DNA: TGCGCCAGCAGCTCTGGCAGCGTATACTATGGCTACACCTTC

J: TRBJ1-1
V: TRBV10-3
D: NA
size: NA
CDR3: CAISEYTEAEAFF
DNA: TGTGCCATCAGTGAGTATACAGAAGCTGAAGCTTTCTTT

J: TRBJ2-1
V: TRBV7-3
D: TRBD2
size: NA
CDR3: CASRQTSGNEQFF
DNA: TGTGCCAGCAGGCAAACTAGCGGGAATGAGCAGTTCTTC

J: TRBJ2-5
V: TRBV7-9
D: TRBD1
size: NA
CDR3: CAYGTGGRETQYF
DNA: TGTGCCTACGGGACAGGGGGCCGGGAGACCCAGTACTTC

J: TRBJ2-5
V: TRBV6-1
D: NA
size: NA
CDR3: CASSEGGLVQAQYF
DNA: TGTGCCAGCAGTGAAGGAGGACTCGTCCAGGCCCAGTACTTC

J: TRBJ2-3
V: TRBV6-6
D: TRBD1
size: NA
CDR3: CASTPRGRWTDTQYF
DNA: TGTGCCAGCACCCCCAGGGGGCGCTGGACAGATACGCAGTATTTT

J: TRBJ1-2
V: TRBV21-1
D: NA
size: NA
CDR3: CASSKWDRNYGYTF
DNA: TGTGCCAGCAGCAAGTGGGACAGAAACTATGGCTACACCTTC

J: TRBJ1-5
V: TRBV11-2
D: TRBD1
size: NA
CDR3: CASSSDRGNQPQHF
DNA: TGTGCCAGCAGCTCGGACAGGGGCAATCAGCCCCAGCATTTT